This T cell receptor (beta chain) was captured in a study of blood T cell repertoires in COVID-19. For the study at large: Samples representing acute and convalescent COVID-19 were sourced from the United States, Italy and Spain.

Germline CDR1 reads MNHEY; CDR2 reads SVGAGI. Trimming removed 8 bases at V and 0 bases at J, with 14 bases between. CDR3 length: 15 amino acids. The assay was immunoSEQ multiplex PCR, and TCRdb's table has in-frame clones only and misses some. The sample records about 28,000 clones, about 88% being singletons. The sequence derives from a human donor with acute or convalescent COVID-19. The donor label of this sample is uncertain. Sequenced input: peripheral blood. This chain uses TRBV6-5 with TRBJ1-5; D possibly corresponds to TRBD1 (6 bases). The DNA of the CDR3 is TGTGCCAGCCGAACCGGGACAAATAGCAATCAGCCCCAGCATTTT. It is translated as CASRTGTNSNQPQHF.